This T cell receptor beta chain was sequenced in a study of tumour-infiltrating T cells in Burkitt lymphoma. Study summary: Patients covered every epidemiological subtype of Burkitt lymphoma.

As concerns this clone: Its antigen is still unknown.

TCRdb's copy holds only in-frame clones and misses some; the assay was immunoSEQ multiplex PCR. The sample lists about 4,800 clones; roughly an eighth were seen once. The V end lost 2 bases, the J end lost 7 bases, and 11 bases lay between the germline ends. CDR1 and CDR2 (germline): MNHNY, SVGAGI (reference sequence). The CDR3 runs 13 residues. Study-level results: Several public clonotypes recurred in numerous Burkitt lymphoma patients.

Source material: tumor tissue. The sequence derives from a human donor with Burkitt lymphoma. V usage is TRBV6-6 and J usage is TRBJ1-2; possibly TRBD1 for D (5 bases). The CDR3 sequence: CASSYGQGGGYTF. In DNA, the CDR3 is TGTGCCAGCAGTTACGGGCAGGGTGGTGGCTACACCTTC.